This paragraph reports one T cell receptor beta chain. The antigen is not known. Terminally differentiated effector memory CD45RA+ cells were left out of the naive CD8 fraction, which was CD45RO-negative and positively selected for CCR7. Only Caucasian adults living in Nashville, Tennessee served as donors. This specimen comes from a study of shared clonotypes between healthy human individuals. General study findings and limits: Generation probability values for non-shared clonotypes were lower than those for clonotypes shared by all four donors.

Profiling relied on immunoSEQ multiplex PCR, and the TCRdb table lists in-frame clones only, not all of them. The profile shows 2 million to 2.5 million clones, roughly 91% of them singletons. The length of the CDR3 is 13 residues. Unmatched junction bases numbered 3, after V lost 0 bases and J lost 11 bases. From germline, CDR1 is SEHNR and CDR2 FQNEAQ (reference sequence). This TCR was recovered from a man aged 18 to 29 in good health. Some clones in this sample may be carry-over from other donors' samples. The sample consisted of naive CD8+ T cells from PBMCs. The V and J genes are TRBV7-9 and TRBJ1-4, with 7 bases matching TRBD1. The CDR3 loop is CASSLATGSKLFF. CDR3 DNA: TGTGCCAGCAGCTTAGCGACAGGGAGTAAACTGTTTTTT.